Presented here are 8 T cell receptor beta chains from one specimen sequenced in a study of patients and donors after allogeneic stem cell transplantation (dated by TCRdb to 2020 to 2021). Library preparation was by RT-PCR. Sequenced on a NextSeq 550. TCRdb reprocessing: public reads trimmed at Q25 with fastp, clones called with MiXCR, in-frame beta chains kept. Each record represents a unique CDR3 protein, reported with the most common genes and DNA among its rows. In this sample the table shows roughly 880,000 distinct CDR3 sequences, around 17% of which occur a single time. 5% to 7.5% of the sample is taken by the ten largest. The sample was blood, either unsorted or a sorted T cell fraction (not recorded which). The origin of the receptors is a human donor who was either an allogeneic HSCT recipient or a stem cell or donor lymphocyte infusion donor (not recorded which). It is not recorded whose cells these are; they may come from a transplant donor.

Written as DNA, the CDR3 is TGTGCCAGCAGTTTAGGGGCAGGGGCGGCCTACGAGCAGTACTTC. Translation gives CASSLGAGAAYEQYF. The V call is TRBV12-3 or TRBV12-4, the J call TRBJ2-7; maybe TRBD1 (6 bases). This CDR3 has 15 amino acids. Trimming stripped 1 base from V and 2 bases from J, with 12 bases between.

This chain connects TRBV4-2 to TRBJ2-7; a possible D gene is TRBD2 (5 bases). CDR3 length: 16 amino acids. Germline V lookup: CDR1 LGHNA, CDR2 YNFKEQ. The germline V and J ends were trimmed by 4 bases and 0 bases, with 16 bases remaining between them. The CDR3 here is CASSPGRGPDSYEQYF. Here the CDR3 DNA reads TGTGCCAGCAGCCCAGGACGCGGGCCCGACTCCTACGAGCAGTACTTC.

The rearrangement links TRBV27 to TRBJ2-1; either TRBD1 or TRBD2 may supply D (5 bases each). The CDR3 runs 16 residues. The germline V gene has CDR1 MNHEY and CDR2 SMNVEV (reference sequence). Trimming removed 3 bases at V and 4 bases at J, with 16 bases between. The CDR3 nucleotides read TGTGCCAGCAGTTTCAAGGGGAGCGGCACTTACAATGAGCAGTTCTTC. Amino acid sequence: CASSFKGSGTYNEQFF.

This rearrangement joins TRBV7-9 to TRBJ1-1; a possible D gene is TRBD1 (5 bases). This CDR3 region has 14 residues. The V end was cut by 3 bases, the J end by 5 bases, with 13 bases between. Germline V gene sequence: CDR1 SEHNR, CDR2 FQNEAQ (reference sequence). The CDR3 DNA follows: TGTGCCAGCAGCTTTGACGGGGCGCAAACTGAAGCTTTCTTT. This gives the protein CASSFDGAQTEAFF. Using reference TRBV7-9 and TRBJ1-1 for the parts outside the CDR3, the full variable domain is DTGVSQNPRHKITKRGQNVTFRCDPISEHNRLYWYRQTLGQGPEFLTYFQNEAQLEKSRLLSDRFSAERPKGSFSTLEIQRTEQGDSAMYLCASSFDGAQTEAFFGQGTRLTVV.

This clonotype was picked up a small number of times. V is TRBV20-1 and J is TRBJ2-5; maybe TRBD2 (6 bases). The germline CDR1 and CDR2 sequences are DFQATT and SNEGSKA (reference sequence). The CDR3 length is 12 residues. V was trimmed by 5 bases and J by 5 bases, leaving 12 bases between them. CDR3 region: CSAPTRVETQYF. The DNA for the CDR3 is TGCAGTGCTCCGACTAGAGTGGAGACCCAGTACTTC.

This clonotype was detected many times. The chain employs TRBV28 and TRBJ2-3, with D perhaps matching TRBD2 (6 bases). Germline lookup yields CDR1 MDHEN and CDR2 SYDVKM. This CDR3 spans 11 amino acids. Trimming pared 5 bases from V and 11 bases from J, leaving 11 bases between. The CDR3 sequence: CASSQRGKQYF. As DNA, the CDR3 is TGTGCCAGCAGTCAACGGGGGAAGCAGTATTTT. Filled out from reference TRBV28 and TRBJ2-3, the complete variable domain reads DVKVTQSSRYLVKRTGEKVFLECVQDMDHENMFWYRQDPGLGLRLIYFSYDVKMKEKGDIPEGYSVSREKKERFSLILESASTNQTSMYLCASSQRGKQYFGPGTRLTVL.

The sample holds a few counts of this clonotype. The chain is built from TRBV19 and TRBJ2-1, with a possible D match to TRBD2 (6 bases). CDR3 size: 16 residues. Germline values: CDR1 LNHDA, CDR2 SQIVND (reference sequence). Trimming left V 4 bases short and J 5 bases short, with 18 bases between. The CDR3 coding sequence is TGTGCCAGTAGTACCCCGACTTGGCGGGATGACAATGAGCAGTTCTTC. This translates into CASSTPTWRDDNEQFF.

This chain uses TRBV20-1 with TRBJ2-3, with D tentatively TRBD1 (5 bases). The length of the CDR3 is 15 residues. Trimming shortened V by 4 bases and J by 0 bases, and 14 bases separated the two germline ends. The V gene's germline CDR1 is DFQATT and CDR2 SNEGSKA (reference sequence). The CDR3 loop reads CSATDWGGSTDTQYF. The CDR3 DNA reads TGCAGTGCTACCGACTGGGGCGGTAGCACAGATACGCAGTATTTT.